A few counts support the clone carrying this T cell receptor beta chain. This record comes from a study of cytomegalovirus exposure and HLA in healthy donors. PCR used 60 Vbeta primers and 13 Jbeta primers. Libraries were prepared by immunoSEQ multiplex PCR; TCRdb keeps only in-frame clonotypes and omits some of them. The sample has about 200,000 clones, over 65% seen once; the top ten hold 0.075% to 0.1%. This clonotype was sampled from a boy younger than 10 in good health and CMV-seronegative. The sequencing sample was made of PBMCs.

As DNA, the CDR3 is TGTGCCAGCAGTCCTGCCCGGGGATTTAACACCATATATTTT. Translating gives CASSPARGFNTIYF. J is TRBJ1-3 and V is TRBV6-5; D ambiguous. The CDR3 covers 14 residues. Germline CDR1 and CDR2: MNHEY and SVGAGI. V lost 5 bases and J 7 bases, leaving 15 bases between the germline ends.